This passage covers 14 T cell receptor beta chains from one sample sequenced in a study of shared clonotypes between healthy human individuals. Some clones are missing from TCRdb's copy, which holds only in-frame ones; the method was immunoSEQ multiplex PCR. The sample records 2,100,000 or so clones, 95% being singletons. The material sequenced was naive CD4+ T cells sorted from blood. Subset of the sample: CD45RA+ positively selected. These receptor sequences come from a young man in good health.

The chain employs TRBV4-3 and TRBJ1-1, with a weak D call TRBD1 (5 bases). This CDR3 has 14 residues. Trimming cost V 0 bases and J 3 bases, with 8 bases left between them. Germline CDR1 reads LGHNA; CDR2 reads YSLEER. The CDR3 sequence: CASSQDRGYTEAFF. The CDR3 region has the DNA TGCGCCAGCAGCCAAGATAGGGGCTACACTGAAGCTTTCTTT.

This chain links TRBV10-1 with TRBJ2-4, with 11 bases fitting TRBD2. The length of the CDR3 is 20 residues. V trimming: 4 bases; J trimming: 0 bases; junction bases outside the gene matches: 14. From germline, CDR1 is WNHNN and CDR2 SYGVQD (reference sequence). The CDR3 coding sequence is TGCGCCAGCAGTGCTGCAGCCGGGACTAGCGGCGATCTAGCCAAAAACATTCAGTACTTC. As protein: CASSAAAGTSGDLAKNIQYF.

V gene TRBV19 combines with J gene TRBJ1-6; D gene ambiguous. CDR1 and CDR2 (germline): LNHDA, SQIVND (reference sequence). The V and J ends lost 6 bases and 8 bases respectively, with 14 bases between them. The CDR3 totals 14 residues. The CDR3 bases are TGTGCCAGTAGCCAGGCCGGGTGGGATTCACCCCTCCACTTT. It yields the protein CASSQAGWDSPLHF. The whole variable domain, filled in from reference TRBV19 and TRBJ1-6, reads DGGITQSPKYLFRKEGQNVTLSCEQNLNHDAMYWYRQDPGQGLRLIYYSQIVNDFQKGDIAEGYSVSREKKESFPLTVTSAQKNPTAFYLCASSQAGWDSPLHFGNGTRLTVT.

This clone was recorded only once. The chain joins TRBV7-9 to TRBJ1-2; 10 bases are a match to TRBD1. The V and J ends lost 4 bases and 3 bases, in that order; junction bases with no gene match: 8. CDR3 size: 16 residues. From germline, CDR1 is SEHNR and CDR2 FQNEAQ (reference sequence). The CDR3 nucleotides read TGTGCCAGCAGCTACAATCTTGGGACAGGGGACTATGGCTACACCTTC. This translates into CASSYNLGTGDYGYTF.

The V and J genes are TRBV10-3 and TRBJ2-5, with D perhaps being TRBD1 or TRBD2 (7 bases each). Trimming left V 0 bases short and J 4 bases short, with 12 bases between. Germline CDR1 reads ENHRY; CDR2 reads SYGVKD. This CDR3 has 15 residues. DNA for the CDR3: TGTGCCATCAGTGAGTCGGGCAGGGGGGGAGAGACCCAGTACTTC. Residues: CAISESGRGGETQYF.

The CDR3 bases are TGCGCCAGCAGCCATGGCTCCTCCCGGAATGCTGGAAACACCATATATTTT. Its translation: CASSHGSSRNAGNTIYF. This chain links TRBV4-1 with TRBJ1-3; D gene unclear. Germline V gene data show CDR1 as MGHRA and CDR2 as YSYEKL. Deletions cut 3 bases from V and 2 bases from J, with 17 bases between. CDR3 length: 17 amino acids.

This chain joins TRBV10-3 and TRBJ2-6; D unclear. V lost 6 bases to trimming and J lost 1 base, with 10 bases between them. This CDR3 is built from 15 residues. Germline assignment: CDR1 ENHRY and CDR2 SYGVKD. This CDR3 reads CAISTPASGANVLTF. DNA for the CDR3: TGTGCCATCAGCACACCAGCTTCTGGGGCCAACGTCCTGACTTTC.

The CDR3 DNA sequence: TGTGCCAGCGAATTGGGCGGGAGTGATACCGGGGAGCTGTTTTTT. Amino acids: CASELGGSDTGELFF. This chain uses TRBV28 with TRBJ2-2, with 7 bases matching TRBD2. Germline V lookup: CDR1 MDHEN, CDR2 SYDVKM. V lost 8 bases to trimming and J lost 5 bases; unmatched junction nucleotides: 11. The length of the CDR3 is 15 residues.

This chain uses TRBV28 with TRBJ2-7, with 13 bases identical to TRBD2. This CDR3 contains 15 residues. Trimming removed 2 bases from V and 2 bases from J; junction bases left unmatched: 0. Germline V gives CDR1 MDHEN, CDR2 SYDVKM. Here the CDR3 reads CASSLGTSGTYEQYF. DNA of the CDR3: TGTGCCAGCAGTTTAGGGACTAGCGGGACCTACGAGCAGTACTTC.

The rearrangement joins TRBV6-6 to TRBJ1-6; D is unclear. The V gene's germline CDR1 is MNHNY and CDR2 SVGAGI (reference sequence). The CDR3 loop spans 14 amino acids. V was shortened by 5 bases and J by 7 bases, with 12 bases between the two germline ends. The CDR3 DNA is TGTGCCAGCAGTCCCCGGACGGGGAATTCACCCCTCCACTTT. Protein sequence: CASSPRTGNSPLHF.

The rearrangement uses TRBV4-1 and TRBJ2-5, with 9 bases aligning to TRBD2. There are 18 residues in the CDR3. The V and J ends lost 0 bases and 2 bases, in that order; junction bases with no gene match: 10. In germline, CDR1 is MGHRA, CDR2 YSYEKL. The CDR3 nucleotides are TGCGCCAGCAGCCAAGATAGCGGGTCTAGCGGGACTCAAGAGACCCAGTACTTC. The encoded protein is CASSQDSGSSGTQETQYF.

The chain combines TRBV25-1 with TRBJ1-2; D gene unclear. The CDR3 covers 13 residues. Germline values: CDR1 MGHDK, CDR2 SYGVNS. Trimming removed 0 bases at V and 2 bases at J, with 4 bases between. The CDR3: CASSEYRNYGYTF. The CDR3 coding sequence is TGTGCCAGCAGTGAATATCGGAACTATGGCTACACCTTC.

This chain uses TRBV6-5 with TRBJ2-6; D is undetermined. Germline lookup yields CDR1 MNHEY and CDR2 SVGAGI. This CDR3 is 13 amino acids long. The V gene lost 6 bases and the J gene lost 2 bases, with 5 bases spanning the gap. The CDR3 DNA sequence: TGTGCCAGCAGATATCCTGGGGCCAACGTCCTGACTTTC. Amino acid sequence: CASRYPGANVLTF.

The CDR3 sequence: CASSTRTSGSWTDTQYF. The CDR3, as DNA: TGTGCCAGTAGTACACGGACTAGCGGGAGTTGGACAGATACGCAGTATTTT. The V call is TRBV19, the J call TRBJ2-3, with 13 bases identical to TRBD2. Germline V gene lookup returns CDR1 LNHDA and CDR2 SQIVND (reference sequence). With 4 bases clipped from V and 3 bases from J, the junction kept 7 bases outside the gene matches. The CDR3 spans 17 residues.